A single TCR beta chain is shown here with its context. The CDR3 is made up of 15 amino acids. V dropped 4 bases and J dropped 3 bases, with 16 bases sitting between them. Germline CDR1 and CDR2: SGHRS and YFSETQ. These data originate in a study of blood T cell repertoires in COVID-19. Study overall: The samples span acute and convalescent COVID-19 from the United States, Italy and Spain. T cells, B-cell-depleted T cells, or PBMCs supplied cDNA or gDNA.

In the source study's methods: Estimation of nucleated cell counts relied on the amplification of reference gene primers. TCRdb's table, derived via immunoSEQ multiplex PCR, lists solely in-frame clones and lacks some. The V and J calls and clone size come from that table; D and trimming were worked out from the DNA. The repertoire holds 330,000 or so clones, with roughly 87% as singletons. Sample: PBMCs or T cells enriched from blood (not recorded which). The receptor's source is a woman in her twenties or thirties who had recovered from COVID-19. V usage is TRBV5-1 and J usage is TRBJ1-2; D is unresolved. For the CDR3, the DNA is TGCGCCAGCAGCGAGGCAGCCGGATTAGACTATGGCTACACCTTC. The encoded protein is CASSEAAGLDYGYTF.